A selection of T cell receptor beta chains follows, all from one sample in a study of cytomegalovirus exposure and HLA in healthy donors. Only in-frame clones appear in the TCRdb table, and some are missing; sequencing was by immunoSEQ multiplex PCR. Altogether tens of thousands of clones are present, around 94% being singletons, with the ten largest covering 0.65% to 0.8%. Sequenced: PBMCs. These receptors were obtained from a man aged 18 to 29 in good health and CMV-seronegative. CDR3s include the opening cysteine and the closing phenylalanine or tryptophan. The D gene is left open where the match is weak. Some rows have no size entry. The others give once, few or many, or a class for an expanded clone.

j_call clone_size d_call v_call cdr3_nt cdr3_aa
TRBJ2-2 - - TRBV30 TGTGCCTGGAGTGCAGGGACACTGAACTACACCGGGGAGCTGTTTTTT CAWSAGTLNYTGELFF
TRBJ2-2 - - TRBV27 TGTGCCACCCACCCCTGGGGGGGAAGGGGGACCGGGGAGCTGTTTTTT CATHPWGGRGTGELFF
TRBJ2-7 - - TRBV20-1 TGCAGTGCCAAACCCTCGGGGGAGCAGTACTTC CSAKPSGEQYF
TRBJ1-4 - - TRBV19 TGTGCCAGTAGTACCGGGCAGGGGAGAACTAATGAAAAACTGTTTTTT CASSTGQGRTNEKLFF
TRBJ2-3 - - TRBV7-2 TGTGCCAGCAGATACGGAGGACCGAGCACAGATACGCAGTATTTT CASRYGGPSTDTQYF
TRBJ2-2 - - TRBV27 TGTGCCAGCAAAGGTGACAGCAACACCGGGGAGCTGTTTTTT CASKGDSNTGELFF
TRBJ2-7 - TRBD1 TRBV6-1 TGTGCCAGCATTGGACAGGGGGGTTTCTCCTACGAGCAGTACTTC CASIGQGGFSYEQYF
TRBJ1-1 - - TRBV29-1 TGCAGCGTAGAGAAGGGACAGAACACTGAAGCTTTCTTT CSVEKGQNTEAFF
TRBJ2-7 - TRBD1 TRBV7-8 TGTGCCAGCAGCTTAGCGCTTTTGGTAATAGGACAGGGTTTTAAGCAGTACTTC CASSLALLVIGQGFKQYF
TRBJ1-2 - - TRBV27 TGTGCCAGCAGTTTATCGGGCCTCGTCAATGGCTACACCTTC CASSLSGLVNGYTF
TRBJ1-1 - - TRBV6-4 TGTGCCAGCCGAAGGGACACCATGAACACTGAAGCTTTCTTT CASRRDTMNTEAFF
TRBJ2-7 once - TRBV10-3 TGTGCCATCAGTGACCCCGTACGACAGAATTCCTACGAGCAGTACTTC CAISDPVRQNSYEQYF
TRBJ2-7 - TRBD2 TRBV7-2 TGTGCCAGCAGCTTGGGACTAGCGTTTTCCTACGAGCAGTACTTC CASSLGLAFSYEQYF
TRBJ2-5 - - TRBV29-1 TGCAGCGTGTGCAGGGTTGAAGTGGAGACCCAGTACTTC CSVCRVEVETQYF
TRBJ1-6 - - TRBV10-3 TGTGCCATCAGTGAGTCGACCCAAGGGCGGAAGGGGTTACATTCACCCCTCCACTTT CAISESTQGRKGLHSPLHF
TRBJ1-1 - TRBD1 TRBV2 TGTGCCAGCCGATCCCGGGACAGAATCGAGGGGACTGAAGCTTTCTTT CASRSRDRIEGTEAFF
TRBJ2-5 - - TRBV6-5 TGTGCCAGCAGGAGGGCGGGTAGAGAGACCCAGTACTTC CASRRAGRETQYF
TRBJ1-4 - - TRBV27 TGTGCCAGCAGTTTCTCGGGGGAGGCAACTAATGAAAAACTGTTTTTT CASSFSGEATNEKLFF
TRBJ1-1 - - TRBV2 TGTGCCAGCAGCGAAGGATATACTGAATACACTGAAGCTTTCTTT CASSEGYTEYTEAFF
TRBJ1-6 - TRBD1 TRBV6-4 TGTGCCAGCAGCTCCGGACAGGAGAATTCACCCCTCCACTTT CASSSGQENSPLHF
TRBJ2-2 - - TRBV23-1 TGCGCCAGCAGTCATTACGACACCTCGGGGACCGGGGAGCTGTTTTTT CASSHYDTSGTGELFF
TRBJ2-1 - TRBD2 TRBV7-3 TGTGCCAGCAGCCCCCATAGCGGGAGGGCCTTTGGGGAGCAGTTCTTC CASSPHSGRAFGEQFF
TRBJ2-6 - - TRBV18 TGTGCCAGCTCACCAACTTCTGAGGGGGCCAACGTCCTGACTTTC CASSPTSEGANVLTF
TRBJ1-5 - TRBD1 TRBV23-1 TGCGCCAGCAGTCAACCGGGACAGGGAATTCACAGCAATCAGCCCCAGCATTTT CASSQPGQGIHSNQPQHF
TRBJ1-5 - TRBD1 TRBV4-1 TGCGCCAGCAGCCAAGAGGGACAGGGGGCTTTAGGAAATCAGCCCCAGCATTTT CASSQEGQGALGNQPQHF
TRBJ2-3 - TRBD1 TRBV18 TGTGCCAGCTCTCTGACAGGGGGGACAGATACGCAGTATTTT CASSLTGGTDTQYF
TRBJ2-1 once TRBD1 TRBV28 TGTGCCAGCAGCCCGTACAGGGGCAATGAGCAGTTCTTC CASSPYRGNEQFF
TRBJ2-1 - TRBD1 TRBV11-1 TGTGCCAGCAGCTTACAGGGGGCGGGGAATGAGCAGTTCTTC CASSLQGAGNEQFF
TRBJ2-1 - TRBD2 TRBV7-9 TGTGCCAGCAGCTCACCAGGGACTAGCGGGGACAATGAGCAGTTCTTC CASSSPGTSGDNEQFF
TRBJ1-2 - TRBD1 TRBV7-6 TGTGCCAGCAGCGCACCGGGACAGGGAGAGGATGGCTACACCTTC CASSAPGQGEDGYTF
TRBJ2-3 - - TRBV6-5 TGTGCCAGCAGTCCCCCAGCCGGGGATACGCAGTATTTT CASSPPAGDTQYF
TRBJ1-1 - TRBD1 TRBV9 TGTGCCAGCAGCGTAGGGGGCAGGGGGCCCACTGAAGCTTTCTTT CASSVGGRGPTEAFF
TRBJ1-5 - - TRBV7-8 TGTGCCAGCAGCTTAGTTGCGGGGTTCAGCAATCAGCCCCAGCATTTT CASSLVAGFSNQPQHF
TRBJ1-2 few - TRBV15 TGTGCCACCAGCAGAGAGACCGCTAGCGGCTACACCTTC CATSRETASGYTF
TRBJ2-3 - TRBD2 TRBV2 TGTGGCACCGCCGGGGAAGCGGGAGGTGCAGATACGCAGTATTTT CGTAGEAGGADTQYF
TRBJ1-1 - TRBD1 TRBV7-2 TGTGCCAGCAGGCACCAGGGGGCGCGCACTGAAGCTTTCTTT CASRHQGARTEAFF
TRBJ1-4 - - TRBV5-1 TGCGCCAGCAGCTTGCAGGGGAAGAATGAAAAACTGTTTTTT CASSLQGKNEKLFF
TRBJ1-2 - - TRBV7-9 TGTGCCAGCAGCTGGACTGATTATGGCTACACCTTC CASSWTDYGYTF
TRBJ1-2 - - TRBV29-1 TGCAGCGTTGGGAGGGAGGGCTATGGCTACACCTTC CSVGREGYGYTF
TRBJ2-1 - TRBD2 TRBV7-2 TGTGCCAGCACCCTTCCCGGGACTATACTCCGAGGGCAGTTCTTC CASTLPGTILRGQFF